Detailed here is one TCR beta chain. Treatment here: oral pan-JAK inhibitor, 5-10 mg twice daily. PBMCs yielded sorted CD4+ and CD8+ T cells. In germline, CDR1 is SGHTA, CDR2 FQGNSA. V trimming: 6 bases; J trimming: 1 base; junction bases outside the gene matches: 9. The CDR3 runs 16 residues. Sequencing relied on a cDNA template that was reverse transcribed from extracted RNA. Clones were read by immunoSEQ multiplex PCR, and TCRdb kept only the in-frame ones, dropping some. The table records 200,000 to 250,000 clones, more than 45% of them present only once. This sample was taken from a study of CD8+ T cells in alopecia areata. For the study at large: Oral tofacitinib, 5 to 10 mg twice daily, was given in an open-label trial. Scoring treated patients' severity relied on the percentage of scalp area affected.

The chain carries TRBV7-2 and TRBJ1-1; 9 nucleotides match TRBD1. The TCR sequence derives from a human donor with alopecia areata. The material sequenced was CD4+ T cells sorted from blood, taken at week 4, from a patient treated with tofacitinib. CDR3 sequence (DNA): TGTGCCAGCAGTCCACAGGGGGCGGTGGCGAACACTGAAGCTTTCTTT. This gives the protein CASSPQGAVANTEAFF.